These 8 T cell receptor beta chains were all obtained from the same sample, sequenced in a study of CD8+CD57+ T cells in acquired aplastic anemia. For sequencing, patients were chosen who had shown expansion of CD8+CD57+ cells by flow cytometry. Genomic DNA provided the template from which TCR beta VDJ and CDR3 profiles were obtained. TCRdb reprocessed the reads via MiXCR and lists one record per CDR3 protein. The sample includes about 160,000 distinct CDR3 sequences, around half of them seen just once. Sample: sorted CD4+, CD8+, or CD8+CD57+ T cells (not recorded which) from PBMCs. The receptors were gathered from a human donor with aplastic anemia.

This sequence joins TRBV29-1 and TRBJ2-1, with D perhaps matching TRBD1 (6 bases). The CDR3 contains 14 residues. Germline CDR1 is SQVTM and CDR2 is ANQGSEA. V dropped 3 bases and J dropped 0 bases, with 9 bases sitting between them. CDR3 sequence reads: CSVELGASYNEQFF. CDR3 DNA: TGCAGCGTTGAGCTGGGGGCCTCCTACAATGAGCAGTTCTTC.

There are a few counts of this clonotype. V gene TRBV10-1 combines with J gene TRBJ1-5, with D hard to call. The CDR3 covers 10 residues. CDR1 WNHNN and CDR2 SYGVQD come from the germline V gene (reference sequence). Trimming removed 10 bases from V and 11 bases from J, with 12 bases in between. The CDR3 bases are TGCGCCAAAGCCCGGATGTCCCAGCATTTT. Translating gives CAKARMSQHF.

This chain connects TRBV15 to TRBJ1-2; 7 positions match TRBD1. The germline V gene has CDR1 LNHNV and CDR2 YYDKDF (reference sequence). Trimming removed 4 bases from V and 2 bases from J; junction bases left unmatched: 7. This CDR3 spans 15 amino acids. The CDR3 protein is CATSNPGQANYGYTF. In nucleotides, the CDR3 is TGTGCCACCAGCAACCCAGGACAGGCCAACTATGGCTACACCTTC.

V and J are TRBV15 and TRBJ1-1; D call uncertain. The CDR3 has 13 residues. Trimming took 1 base from V and 8 from J, leaving 11 bases between them. Germline V gene data show CDR1 as LNHNV and CDR2 as YYDKDF (reference sequence). Written as DNA, the CDR3 is TGTGCCACCAGCAGAGTTGGAGACTCCGAAGCTTTCTTT. Translating gives CATSRVGDSEAFF.

Many counts were recorded for this clonotype. The V gene is TRBV29-1, the J gene TRBJ2-5, with no clear D. The CDR3 contains 14 residues. V lost 4 bases, J lost 2 bases, and 14 bases lay in between. Germline CDR1 and CDR2: SQVTM and ANQGSEA. The CDR3 nucleotides are TGCAGCGTTGCCTGGCTTTCAGCACAAGAGACCCAGTACTTC. It encodes CSVAWLSAQETQYF.

This clonotype was seen ten or more times. This chain uses TRBV20-1 with TRBJ2-1; D gene uncertain. The CDR3 has 15 amino acids. CDR1 and CDR2 from the germline V gene are DFQATT and SNEGSKA (reference sequence). V shed 2 bases and J shed 9 bases, with 20 bases lying between them. The CDR3 spells CSARPLATPWGEQFF. In nucleotides, the CDR3 is TGCAGTGCTAGACCGCTCGCGACCCCATGGGGTGAGCAGTTCTTC.

The V call is TRBV2, the J call TRBJ2-4, with 9 bases fitting TRBD2. The CDR3 totals 15 residues. Trimming took 3 bases from V and 8 from J; bases not matched to a gene: 8. Germline V gene lookup returns CDR1 SNHLY and CDR2 FYNNEI. The CDR3 bases are TGTGCCAGCAGTGAGCTAGCGGGGCGGGCGGACATTCAGTACTTC. Residues: CASSELAGRADIQYF.

This clonotype was recorded at least ten times. The chain uses TRBV7-8 and TRBJ2-3; D may be TRBD1 (5 bases). Trimming cost V 5 bases and J 1 base, with 7 bases left between them. Germline CDR1 is SGHVS and CDR2 is FQNEAQ. This CDR3 comprises 13 residues. The CDR3 is CASSETGTDTQYF. The CDR3 bases are TGTGCCAGCAGCGAGACAGGCACAGATACGCAGTATTTT.